This record concerns one T cell receptor (beta chain) sequence. Clones were sequenced by immunoSEQ multiplex PCR, and TCRdb holds only the in-frame ones, with some missing. Of 25,000 to 35,000 clones in the sample, roughly two thirds were seen once. These data come from a study of blood T cell repertoires in COVID-19. The CDR3 sequence is 16 residues long. Trimming took 1 base from V and 5 from J; bases not matched to a gene: 5. Germline-derived CDR1 and CDR2 are SEHNR and FQNEAQ (reference sequence). Sequenced: peripheral blood. The rearrangement links TRBV7-9 to TRBJ2-2; 9 bases match TRBD2. The TCR originated in a human donor in a cohort sampled during active COVID-19. The CDR3 loop reads CASSLGLAGPTGELFF. The CDR3 region has the DNA TGTGCCAGCAGCTTAGGGCTAGCGGGGCCGACCGGGGAGCTGTTTTTT.